Sequencing of this TCR beta chain was carried out in a study of glioma-infiltrating T cells after dendritic cell vaccination. The overall study: Glioblastoma patients came from Phase I and II dendritic cell vaccination trials.

The primer mix had 60 V beta and 13 J beta primers. Here immunoSEQ multiplex PCR was the method, and the copy in TCRdb shows in-frame clones only, minus some. The sample lists fewer than 85,000 clones; about 76% were seen once. Only patients with spare fresh-frozen tumor and over two years of follow-up were included. Whole-study results and caveats: Estimated pretreatment TIL content predicted outcome after dendritic cell vaccination.

The sample holds a few counts of this clone. Its target is unknown. The V gene's germline CDR1 is SGHNT and CDR2 YYREEE (reference sequence). CDR3 length: 15 residues. Trimming shortened V by 3 bases and J by 1 base, and 13 bases separated the two germline ends. The source material was blood, sampled before dendritic cell vaccination. The clonotype comes from a human donor with glioblastoma. The V gene is TRBV5-4, the J gene TRBJ1-1, with D possibly being TRBD1 (5 bases). For the CDR3, the DNA is TGTGCCAGCAGCTCACGTCGGGGGGGGAACACTGAAGCTTTCTTT. It specifies CASSSRRGGNTEAFF.